This TCR beta chain is from a study of Tregs in tolerant kidney transplant recipients. The CDR3 sequence is 15 residues long. Germline values: CDR1 SGHNT, CDR2 YYREEE (reference sequence). Trimming removed 1 base at V and 4 bases at J, with 12 bases between. The repertoire was sequenced with immunoSEQ multiplex PCR; TCRdb's copy has only in-frame clones and lacks some. The data hold some 62,000 clones, with 98% observed a single time. The V and J genes are TRBV5-4 and TRBJ2-1; D is unclear. The source was Tregs from blood, collected before the transplant. This clonotype was obtained from a human donor who received a combined kidney and bone marrow transplant. The CDR3 protein is CASSLTGSAYNEQFF. Here the CDR3 DNA reads TGTGCCAGCAGCTTGACGGGTTCGGCGTACAATGAGCAGTTCTTC.